This entry lists 9 T cell receptor beta chains sequenced from one sample in a study of blood T cell repertoires in COVID-19. TCRdb's table, derived via immunoSEQ multiplex PCR, lists solely in-frame clones and lacks some. The data show about 59,000 clones, with around four fifths seen just once and about 30% held by the top ten. The source material was peripheral blood. The origin of the receptors is a man aged 55 to 70 with COVID-19, enrolled during active disease.

The chain links TRBV24-1 to TRBJ2-3; a weak D match, TRBD2 (6 bases). V was pared by 7 bases and J by 0 bases, with 10 bases between. Germline assignment: CDR1 KGHDR and CDR2 SFDVKD. This CDR3 region has 14 residues. DNA for the CDR3: TGTGCCACCAGCGGGGGTGGGAGCACAGATACGCAGTATTTT. Amino acids: CATSGGGSTDTQYF.

This clone occurred a few times. The rearrangement joins TRBV10-1 to TRBJ1-6; D is perhaps TRBD1 (5 bases). Germline V lookup: CDR1 WNHNN, CDR2 SYGVQD (reference sequence). V gave up 3 bases and J gave up 8 bases, with 11 bases separating them. The CDR3 has 14 residues. CDR3 nucleotides: TGCGCCAGCAGTGAATGCAGGGAGGATTCACCCCTCCACTTT. Translating gives CASSECREDSPLHF.

The V and J genes are TRBV2 and TRBJ2-7; 12 bases are shared with TRBD2. The CDR3 has 15 residues. V dropped 6 bases and J dropped 9; count of bases not matched to a gene: 12. The V gene's germline CDR1 is SNHLY and CDR2 FYNNEI. The CDR3 spells CASRDLLAGGSVQYF. CDR3 in DNA: TGTGCCAGCAGGGACCTACTAGCGGGGGGTTCCGTGCAGTACTTC. The full variable domain, completed using reference TRBV2 and TRBJ2-7, is EPEVTQTPSHQVTQMGQEVILRCVPISNHLYFYWYRQILGQKVEFLVSFYNNEISEKSEIFDDQFSVERPDGSNFTLKIRSTKLEDSAMYFCASRDLLAGGSVQYFGPGTRLTVT.

The gene calls are TRBV7-8 and TRBJ1-5; TRBD1 is a possible D gene (6 bases). Trimming stripped 5 bases from V and 6 bases from J, with 17 bases between. Germline loops: CDR1 SGHVS, CDR2 FQNEAQ. The CDR3 is 15 residues long. The CDR3 sequence: CASSPLNRAGQPQHF. The DNA of the CDR3 is TGTGCCAGCAGCCCACTCAACAGGGCCGGTCAGCCCCAGCATTTT.

The chain recombines TRBV6-2 or TRBV6-3 with TRBJ2-2; possibly TRBD2 for D (7 bases). The V end was cut by 2 bases, the J end by 5 bases, with 18 bases between. The CDR3 spans 17 residues. CDR1 is MNHEY, CDR2 SVGEGT, per germline. The CDR3 region has the DNA TGTGCCAGCAGTTACCCCAGGGGCGGGAGAGTTACCGGGGAGCTGTTTTTT. It codes for CASSYPRGGRVTGELFF.

The J gene is TRBJ2-1, the V gene TRBV6-1; TRBD1 aligns across 8 bases. Looked up from germline, CDR1 is MNHNS and CDR2 is SASEGT. This CDR3 spans 19 amino acids. The ends lost 4 bases at V and 1 base at J; junction bases unmatched: 15. CDR3 sequence (DNA): TGTGCCAGCAGTGGAGAGTCCGGGACAGGTACCCGATCCTACAATGAGCAGTTCTTC. The encoded protein is CASSGESGTGTRSYNEQFF.

The genes are TRBV11-3 and TRBJ2-7; tentatively, D is TRBD2 (5 bases). The V end lost 5 bases, the J end lost 5 bases, and 16 bases lay between the germline ends. Per germline, CDR1 SGHNT and CDR2 YENEEA. CDR3 size: 14 residues. The CDR3 coding sequence is TGTGCCAGCAGCCTCCGGTCCAGAGGGAACGAGCAGTACTTC. Protein: CASSLRSRGNEQYF.

The chain recombines TRBV19 with TRBJ2-4; TRBD2 might be the D (6 bases). Between the trimmed V and J ends, which lost 5 bases and 8 bases, there was a span of 16 bases. The germline gives CDR1 LNHDA, CDR2 SQIVND (reference sequence). This CDR3 has 14 amino acids. CDR3 sequence reads: CASSLWGEKDIQYF. CDR3 sequence (DNA): TGTGCCAGTAGTCTATGGGGGGAAAAGGACATTCAGTACTTC.

This clone was counted between two and nine times. V gene TRBV18 combines with J gene TRBJ2-1; D not certain. The germline gives CDR1 KGHSH, CDR2 LQKENI. The V end lost 0 bases, the J end lost 8 bases, and 11 bases lay between the germline ends. The CDR3 contains 14 residues. CDR3 coding DNA: TGTGCCAGCTCACCACCCCCTAGTGGCGATGAGCAGTTCTTC. Translating gives CASSPPPSGDEQFF.